These T cell receptor beta chains were read from a single sample in a study of blood T cell repertoires in COVID-19. Measured with immunoSEQ multiplex PCR; TCRdb has only the in-frame clones, and not every one. The table has around 190,000 clones, 75% to 85% seen once. Source material: peripheral blood. Receptor source: a woman between 40 and 55 years old with COVID-19, enrolled during active disease. CDR3s include the opening cysteine and the closing phenylalanine or tryptophan. The order of the fields is clone size, V gene, J gene, D gene, CDR3 protein, CDR3 DNA. A D gene is named only where the DNA matches it firmly. Size tells how often a clone was seen (once, few, many) or the class of an expanded clone, and some rows leave it out.

once	TRBV19	TRBJ1-1	TRBD1	CASSGTGGRGTEAFF	TGTGCCAGTAGTGGTACAGGGGGCCGGGGGACTGAAGCTTTCTTT
NA	TRBV30	TRBJ1-2	NA	CAWTAGGWNYGYTF	TGTGCCTGGACCGCGGGGGGCTGGAACTATGGCTACACCTTC
NA	TRBV19	TRBJ2-1	TRBD1	CASSIIGRGLQFF	TGTGCCAGTAGTATAATAGGAAGGGGGCTTCAGTTCTTC
NA	TRBV7-9	TRBJ1-4	NA	CASSPQGSANEKLFF	TGTGCCAGCAGCCCTCAGGGGTCGGCTAATGAAAAACTGTTTTTT
NA	TRBV19	TRBJ2-5	TRBD2	CASSIDLRTSSQETQYF	TGTGCCAGTAGTATAGATCTTCGGACTAGTTCTCAGGAGACCCAGTACTTC
NA	TRBV5-8	TRBJ2-3	TRBD2	CASSFPTLAGAADTQYF	TGTGCCAGCAGCTTCCCAACTCTAGCGGGAGCGGCAGATACGCAGTATTTT
NA	TRBV20-1	TRBJ1-2	NA	CSARQGYTF	TGCAGTGCTAGGCAGGGCTACACCTTC
NA	TRBV27	TRBJ2-6	TRBD1	CASSAGTGGSGANVLTF	TGTGCCAGCAGTGCCGGGACAGGGGGCTCTGGGGCCAACGTCCTGACTTTC
few	TRBV7-9	TRBJ2-7	TRBD2	CASSPGLVYEQYF	TGTGCCAGCAGCCCAGGACTAGTCTACGAGCAGTACTTC
once	TRBV5-1	TRBJ2-3	TRBD2	CASSFPGLAGGADTQYF	TGCGCCAGCAGCTTTCCGGGACTAGCGGGAGGTGCAGATACGCAGTATTTT
NA	TRBV19	TRBJ2-3	NA	CASSRRGTTRRYTDTQYF	TGTGCCAGTAGCCGTAGGGGGACTACTCGTAGATACACAGATACGCAGTATTTT
NA	TRBV4-1	TRBJ2-3	TRBD2	CASSLNWAAGVFTDTQYF	TGCGCCAGCAGCCTCAATTGGGCGGCGGGAGTTTTCACAGATACGCAGTATTTT
NA	TRBV29-1	TRBJ1-3	NA	CSVAGVTFSGNTIYF	TGCAGCGTTGCAGGGGTGACTTTCTCTGGAAACACCATATATTTT
NA	TRBV5-4	TRBJ2-1	TRBD1	CASSLDRGDEQFF	TGTGCCAGCAGCTTGGACAGGGGCGATGAGCAGTTCTTC
NA	TRBV18	TRBJ1-4	TRBD1	CASSPRTGTNEKLFF	TGTGCCAGCTCCCCCAGGACAGGGACTAATGAAAAACTGTTTTTT
few	TRBV14	TRBJ2-1	NA	CASSQEWGSSSYNEQFF	TGTGCCAGCAGCCAAGAATGGGGCTCGTCCTCCTACAATGAGCAGTTCTTC
NA	TRBV3-1/TRBV3-2	TRBJ2-1	TRBD2	CASSRTSGGIEQFF	TGTGCCAGCAGCCGGACTAGCGGGGGGATTGAGCAGTTCTTC
NA	TRBV11-2	TRBJ1-5	NA	CASSLEFRGRPQPQHF	TGTGCCAGCAGCTTAGAGTTCAGGGGAAGGCCGCAGCCCCAGCATTTT
few	TRBV5-4	TRBJ2-3	NA	CASSLDYGSTDTQYF	TGTGCCAGCAGCTTAGATTACGGGAGCACAGATACGCAGTATTTT
NA	TRBV5-5	TRBJ2-1	TRBD2	CASSLLSGGAPYNEQFF	TGTGCCAGCAGCTTGCTTAGCGGGGGGGCCCCCTACAATGAGCAGTTCTTC
NA	TRBV28	TRBJ1-2	NA	CASSTAGSSYGYTF	TGTGCCAGCAGTACAGCCGGGAGCAGCTATGGCTACACCTTC
NA	TRBV15	TRBJ1-3	NA	CATMDGYAGDTIYF	TGTGCCACCATGGACGGATACGCCGGGGACACCATATATTTT
NA	TRBV28	TRBJ1-6	NA	CASRDSRGSYNSPLHF	TGTGCCAGCAGGGATAGTAGAGGTTCTTATAATTCACCCCTCCACTTT
NA	TRBV2	TRBJ2-3	TRBD2	CASSEYPVLAGITDTQYF	TGTGCCAGCAGTGAATATCCTGTCCTAGCGGGGATCACAGATACGCAGTATTTT
once	TRBV29-1	TRBJ1-2	NA	CSVGAQTGAYGYTF	TGCAGCGTTGGAGCCCAGACAGGTGCCTATGGCTACACCTTC
NA	TRBV3-1/TRBV3-2	TRBJ1-3	NA	CASSEDISGNTIYF	TGTGCCAGCAGCGAAGACATCTCTGGAAACACCATATATTTT
many	TRBV3-1/TRBV3-2	TRBJ1-5	NA	CASSFFSNQPQHF	TGTGCCAGCAGCTTCTTTAGCAATCAGCCCCAGCATTTT
once	TRBV19	TRBJ2-2	NA	CASSFRSGELFF	TGTGCCAGTAGTTTCAGATCGGGGGAGCTGTTTTTT
once	TRBV19	TRBJ2-1	NA	CASSIAPGPRGSYEQFF	TGTGCCAGTAGTATAGCTCCGGGGCCTAGGGGGTCATATGAGCAGTTCTTC
NA	TRBV5-6	TRBJ1-2	NA	CASSFRTAATYGYTF	TGTGCCAGCAGCTTCCGAACCGCGGCTACCTATGGCTACACCTTC
once	TRBV7-9	TRBJ2-1	TRBD2	CASQLASYNEQFF	TGTGCCAGCCAACTAGCGTCCTACAATGAGCAGTTCTTC
NA	TRBV6-1	TRBJ2-1	TRBD2	CASSEALAGVSSYNEQFF	TGTGCCAGCAGTGAAGCGCTAGCGGGAGTAAGCTCCTACAATGAGCAGTTCTTC
NA	TRBV29-1	TRBJ2-3	TRBD2	CSSKILAAGGTDTQYF	TGCAGCTCGAAGATCCTAGCGGCGGGTGGTACAGATACGCAGTATTTT
once	TRBV4-1	TRBJ1-5	TRBD1	CASSLEQGISNQPQHF	TGCGCCAGCAGCCTGGAACAGGGGATTTCCAATCAGCCCCAGCATTTT
few	TRBV18	TRBJ1-3	NA	CASSLTQGSGNTIYF	TGTGCCAGCTCTCTTACACAGGGCTCTGGAAACACCATATATTTT
NA	TRBV21-1	TRBJ2-2	NA	CASSGPGAGVTGELFF	TGTGCCAGCAGCGGGCCCGGAGCGGGAGTAACCGGGGAGCTGTTTTTT
few	TRBV19	TRBJ1-1	NA	CASSIGAGMNTEAFF	TGTGCCAGTAGTATAGGGGCAGGGATGAACACTGAAGCTTTCTTT